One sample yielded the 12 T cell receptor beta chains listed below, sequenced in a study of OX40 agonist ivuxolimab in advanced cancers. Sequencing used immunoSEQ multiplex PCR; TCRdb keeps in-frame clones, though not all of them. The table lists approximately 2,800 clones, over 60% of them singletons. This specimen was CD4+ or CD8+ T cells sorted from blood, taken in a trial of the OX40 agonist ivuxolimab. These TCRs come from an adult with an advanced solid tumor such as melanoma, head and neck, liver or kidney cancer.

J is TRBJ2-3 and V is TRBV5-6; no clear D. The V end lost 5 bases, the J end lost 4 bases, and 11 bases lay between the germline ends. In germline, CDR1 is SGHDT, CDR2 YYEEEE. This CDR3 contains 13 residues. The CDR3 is CASSPPGADTQYF. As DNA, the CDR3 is TGTGCCAGCAGTCCCCCGGGCGCAGATACGCAGTATTTT.

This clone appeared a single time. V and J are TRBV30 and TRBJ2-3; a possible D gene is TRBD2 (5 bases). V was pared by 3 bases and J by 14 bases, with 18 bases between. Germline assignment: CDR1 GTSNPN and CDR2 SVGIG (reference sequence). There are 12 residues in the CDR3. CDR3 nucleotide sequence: TGTGCCTGGAGACCTCCGAGGACTTTAACGTATTTT. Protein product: CAWRPPRTLTYF.

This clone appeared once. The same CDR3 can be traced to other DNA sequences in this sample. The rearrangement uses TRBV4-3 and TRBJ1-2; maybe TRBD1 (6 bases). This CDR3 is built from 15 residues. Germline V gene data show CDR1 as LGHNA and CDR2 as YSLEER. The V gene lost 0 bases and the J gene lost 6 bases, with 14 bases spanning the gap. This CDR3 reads CASSQDRGTRDGYTF. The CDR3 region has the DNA TGCGCCAGCAGCCAAGATCGAGGGACAAGGGATGGCTACACCTTC.

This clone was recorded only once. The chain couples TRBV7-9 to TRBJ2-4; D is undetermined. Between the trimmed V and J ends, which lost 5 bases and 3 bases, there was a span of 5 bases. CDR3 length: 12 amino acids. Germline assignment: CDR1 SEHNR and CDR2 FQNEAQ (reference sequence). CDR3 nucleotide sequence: TGTGCCAGCAGCCAGGACAAAAACATTCAGTACTTC. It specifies CASSQDKNIQYF.

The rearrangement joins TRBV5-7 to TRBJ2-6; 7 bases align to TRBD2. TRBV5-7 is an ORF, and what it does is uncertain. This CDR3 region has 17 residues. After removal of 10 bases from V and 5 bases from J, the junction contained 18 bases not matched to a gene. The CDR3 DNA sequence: TGTGCCGGCACGGGGGGTTGCGTACAAAGTCGGGCCAACGTCCTGACTTTC. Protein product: CAGTGGCVQSRANVLTF.

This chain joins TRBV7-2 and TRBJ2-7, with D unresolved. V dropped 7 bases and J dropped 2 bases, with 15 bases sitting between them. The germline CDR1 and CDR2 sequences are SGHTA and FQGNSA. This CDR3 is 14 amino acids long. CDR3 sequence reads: CASTPASLAYEQYF. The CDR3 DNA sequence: TGTGCCAGCACCCCTGCGTCACTTGCCTACGAGCAGTACTTC.

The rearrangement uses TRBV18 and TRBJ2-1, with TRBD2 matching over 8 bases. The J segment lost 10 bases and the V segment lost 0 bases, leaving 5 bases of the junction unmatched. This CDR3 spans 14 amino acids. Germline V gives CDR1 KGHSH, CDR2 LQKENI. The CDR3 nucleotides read TGTGCCAGCTCACCACCTAGCGGGGTTAACGAGCAGTTCTTC. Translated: CASSPPSGVNEQFF.

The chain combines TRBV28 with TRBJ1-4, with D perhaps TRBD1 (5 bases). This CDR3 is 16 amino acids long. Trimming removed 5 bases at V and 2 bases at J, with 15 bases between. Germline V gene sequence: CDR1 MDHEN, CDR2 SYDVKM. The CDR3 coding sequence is TGTGCCAGCAGTCCTACGTCAGGGTGGACTAATGAAAAACTGTTTTTT. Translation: CASSPTSGWTNEKLFF.

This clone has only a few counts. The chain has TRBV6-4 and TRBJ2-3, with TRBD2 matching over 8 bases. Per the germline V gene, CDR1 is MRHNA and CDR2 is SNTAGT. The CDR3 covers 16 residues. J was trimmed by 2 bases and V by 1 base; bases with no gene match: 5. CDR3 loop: CASSDWGTSHTDTQYF. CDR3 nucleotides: TGTGCCAGCAGTGACTGGGGGACTAGTCACACAGATACGCAGTATTTT.

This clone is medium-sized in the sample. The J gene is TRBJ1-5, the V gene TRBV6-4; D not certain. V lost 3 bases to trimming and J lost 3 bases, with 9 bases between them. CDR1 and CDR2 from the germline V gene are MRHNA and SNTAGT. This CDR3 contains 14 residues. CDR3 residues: CASSEGPDNQPQHF. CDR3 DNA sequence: TGTGCCAGCAGTGAAGGGCCGGACAATCAGCCCCAGCATTTT.

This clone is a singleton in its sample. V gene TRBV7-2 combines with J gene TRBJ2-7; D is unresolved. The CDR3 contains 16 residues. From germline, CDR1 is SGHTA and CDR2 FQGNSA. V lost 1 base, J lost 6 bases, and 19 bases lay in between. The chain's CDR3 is CASSLVWSTPLIEQYF. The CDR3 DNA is TGTGCCAGCAGCTTAGTCTGGTCGACGCCACTTATCGAGCAGTACTTC. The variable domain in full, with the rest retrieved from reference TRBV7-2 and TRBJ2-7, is GAGVSQSPSNKVTEKGKDVELRCDPISGHTALYWYRQSLGQGLEFLIYFQGNSAPDKSGLPSDRFSAERTGGSVSTLTIQRTQQEDSAVYLCASSLVWSTPLIEQYFGPGTRLTVT.

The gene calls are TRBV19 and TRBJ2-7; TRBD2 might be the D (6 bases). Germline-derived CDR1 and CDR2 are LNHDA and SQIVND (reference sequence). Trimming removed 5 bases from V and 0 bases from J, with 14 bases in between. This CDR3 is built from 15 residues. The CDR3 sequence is CASSPGLKSSYEQYF. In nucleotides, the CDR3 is TGTGCCAGTAGTCCGGGACTCAAGAGCTCCTACGAGCAGTACTTC. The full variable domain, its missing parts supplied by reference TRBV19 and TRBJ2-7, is DGGITQSPKYLFRKEGQNVTLSCEQNLNHDAMYWYRQDPGQGLRLIYYSQIVNDFQKGDIAEGYSVSREKKESFPLTVTSAQKNPTAFYLCASSPGLKSSYEQYFGPGTRLTVT.